This section outlines one TCR beta chain sequence together with its context. Within the sample, other DNA sequences also encode this same CDR3. V was clipped by 0 bases and J by 3 bases, with 11 bases between them. Germline CDR1 GTSNPN, CDR2 SVGIG (reference sequence). This CDR3 contains 15 residues. Under the authors' procedure: Scientists estimated how many nucleated cells there were by amplifying reference gene primers. Sequencing was performed with immunoSEQ multiplex PCR; in TCRdb, only in-frame clones are kept and a portion is missing. V, J and clone size were drawn from that table, and D and trimming were deduced from the DNA. The profile shows some 98,000 clones, 65% to 90% of them singletons. The sample is drawn from a study of blood T cell repertoires in COVID-19. Study as a whole: Samples came from the United States, Italy and Spain, spanning acute and convalescent COVID-19.

Sample: peripheral blood. The sequence came from an older man with active or convalescent COVID-19. The chain employs TRBV30 and TRBJ2-2; D is unresolved. The CDR3 protein is CAWSVLGVDTGELFF. CDR3 DNA sequence: TGTGCCTGGAGTGTTCTCGGTGTGGACACCGGGGAGCTGTTTTTT.